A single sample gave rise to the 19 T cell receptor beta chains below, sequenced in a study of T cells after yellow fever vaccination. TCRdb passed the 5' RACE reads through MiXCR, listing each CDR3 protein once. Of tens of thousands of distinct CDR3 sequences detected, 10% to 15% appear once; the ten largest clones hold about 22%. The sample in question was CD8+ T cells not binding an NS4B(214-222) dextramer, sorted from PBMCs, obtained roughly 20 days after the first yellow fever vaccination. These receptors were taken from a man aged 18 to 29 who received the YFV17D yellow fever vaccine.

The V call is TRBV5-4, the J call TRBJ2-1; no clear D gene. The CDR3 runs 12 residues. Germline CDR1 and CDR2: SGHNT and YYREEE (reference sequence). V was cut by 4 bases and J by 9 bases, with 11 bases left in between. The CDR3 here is CASSDENVEQFF. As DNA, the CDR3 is TGTGCCAGCAGCGACGAGAATGTTGAGCAGTTCTTC.

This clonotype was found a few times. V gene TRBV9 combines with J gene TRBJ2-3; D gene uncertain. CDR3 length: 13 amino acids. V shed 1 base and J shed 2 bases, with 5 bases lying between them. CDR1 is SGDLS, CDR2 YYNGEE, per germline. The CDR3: CASSVIPTDTQYF. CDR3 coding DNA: TGTGCCAGCAGCGTAATACCCACAGATACGCAGTATTTT.

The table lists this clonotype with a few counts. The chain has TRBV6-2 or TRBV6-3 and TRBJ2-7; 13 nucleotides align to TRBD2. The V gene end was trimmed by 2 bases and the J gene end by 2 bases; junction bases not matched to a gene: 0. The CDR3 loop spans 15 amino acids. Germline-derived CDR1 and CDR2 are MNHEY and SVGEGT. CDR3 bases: TGTGCCAGCAGTTACGGGACTAGCGGGACCTACGAGCAGTACTTC. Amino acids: CASSYGTSGTYEQYF.

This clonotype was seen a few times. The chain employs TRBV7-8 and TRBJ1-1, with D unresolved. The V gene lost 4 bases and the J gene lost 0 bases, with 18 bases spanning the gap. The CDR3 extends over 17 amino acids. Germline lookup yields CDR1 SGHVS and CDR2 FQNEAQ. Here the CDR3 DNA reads TGTGCCAGCAGCTCCCGGCCCAGAATCGTCATGAACACTGAAGCTTTCTTT. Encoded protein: CASSSRPRIVMNTEAFF.

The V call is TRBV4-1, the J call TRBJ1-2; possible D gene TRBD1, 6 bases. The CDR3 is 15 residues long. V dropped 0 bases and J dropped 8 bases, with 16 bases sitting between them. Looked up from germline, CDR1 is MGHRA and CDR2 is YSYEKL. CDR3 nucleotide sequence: TGCGCCAGCAGCCAAGATCGGGGCAGGGGATACGGCTACACCTTC. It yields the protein CASSQDRGRGYGYTF.

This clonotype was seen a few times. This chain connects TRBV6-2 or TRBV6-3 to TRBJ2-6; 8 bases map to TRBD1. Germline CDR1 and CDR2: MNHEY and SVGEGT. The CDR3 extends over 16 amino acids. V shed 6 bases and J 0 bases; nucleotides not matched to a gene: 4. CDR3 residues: CASSSDRVSGANVLTF. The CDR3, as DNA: TGTGCCAGCAGCTCGGACAGGGTCTCTGGGGCCAACGTCCTGACTTTC.

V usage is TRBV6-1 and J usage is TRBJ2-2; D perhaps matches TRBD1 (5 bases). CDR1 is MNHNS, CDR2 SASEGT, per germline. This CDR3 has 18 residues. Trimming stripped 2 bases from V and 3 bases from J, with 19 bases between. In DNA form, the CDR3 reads TGTGCCAGCAGTGAATGGATGATCTCAGGGATCCACACCGGGGAGCTGTTTTTT. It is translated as CASSEWMISGIHTGELFF.

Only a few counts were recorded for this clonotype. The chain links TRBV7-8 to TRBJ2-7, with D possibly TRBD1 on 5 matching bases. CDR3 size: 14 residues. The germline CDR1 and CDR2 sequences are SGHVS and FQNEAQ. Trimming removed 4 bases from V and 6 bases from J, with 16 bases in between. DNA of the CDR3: TGTGCCAGCAGCTCCTGGACACTTCCCTCCGAGCAGTACGTC. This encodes CASSSWTLPSEQYV.

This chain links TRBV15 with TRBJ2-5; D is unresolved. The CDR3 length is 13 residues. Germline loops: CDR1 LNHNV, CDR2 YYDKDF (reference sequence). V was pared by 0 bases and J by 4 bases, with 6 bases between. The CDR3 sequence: CATSRDRGETQYF. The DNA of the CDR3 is TGTGCCACCAGCAGAGATCGCGGAGAGACCCAGTACTTC.

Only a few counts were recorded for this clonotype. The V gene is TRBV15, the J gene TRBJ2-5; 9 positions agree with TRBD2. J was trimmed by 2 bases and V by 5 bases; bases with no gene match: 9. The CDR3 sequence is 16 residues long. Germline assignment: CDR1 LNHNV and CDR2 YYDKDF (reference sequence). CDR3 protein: CATSGELAGIQETQYF. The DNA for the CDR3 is TGTGCCACCAGCGGTGAGCTAGCGGGGATACAAGAGACCCAGTACTTC.

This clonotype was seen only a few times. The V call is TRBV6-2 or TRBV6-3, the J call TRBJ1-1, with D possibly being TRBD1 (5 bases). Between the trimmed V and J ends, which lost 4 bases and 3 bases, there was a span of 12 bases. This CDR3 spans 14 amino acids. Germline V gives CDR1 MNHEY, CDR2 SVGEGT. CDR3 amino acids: CASSFRQGDTEAFF. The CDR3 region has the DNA TGTGCCAGCAGTTTCCGGCAGGGAGACACTGAAGCTTTCTTT.

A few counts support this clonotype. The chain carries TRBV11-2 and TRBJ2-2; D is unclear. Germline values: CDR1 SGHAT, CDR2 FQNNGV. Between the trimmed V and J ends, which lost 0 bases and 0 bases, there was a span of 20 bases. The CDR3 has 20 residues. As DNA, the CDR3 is TGTGCCAGCAGCTTAGACCCGGTACGCGTGATTAACGCGAACACCGGGGAGCTGTTTTTT. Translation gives CASSLDPVRVINANTGELFF.

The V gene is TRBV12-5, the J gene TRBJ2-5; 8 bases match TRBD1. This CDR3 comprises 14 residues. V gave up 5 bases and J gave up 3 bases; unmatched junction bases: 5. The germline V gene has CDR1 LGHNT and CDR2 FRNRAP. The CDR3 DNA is TGTGCTAGTGGTACCGGGACAGGCGAAGAGACCCAGTACTTC. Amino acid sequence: CASGTGTGEETQYF.

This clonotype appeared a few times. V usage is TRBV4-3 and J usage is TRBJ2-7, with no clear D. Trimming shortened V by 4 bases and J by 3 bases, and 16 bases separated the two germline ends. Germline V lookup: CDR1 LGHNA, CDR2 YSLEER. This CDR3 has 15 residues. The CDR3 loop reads CASSPSRAGRYEQYF. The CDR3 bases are TGCGCCAGCAGCCCCAGTAGGGCAGGCCGCTACGAGCAGTACTTC.

The CDR3 coding sequence is TGCAGTGCCCGAGGGCAGGAAAGTTCACCCCTCCACTTT. Translated: CSARGQESSPLHF. This chain uses TRBV20-1 with TRBJ1-6; D remains ambiguous. Trimming left V 6 bases short and J 9 bases short, with 15 bases between. This CDR3 is 13 amino acids long. The V gene's germline CDR1 is DFQATT and CDR2 SNEGSKA (reference sequence).

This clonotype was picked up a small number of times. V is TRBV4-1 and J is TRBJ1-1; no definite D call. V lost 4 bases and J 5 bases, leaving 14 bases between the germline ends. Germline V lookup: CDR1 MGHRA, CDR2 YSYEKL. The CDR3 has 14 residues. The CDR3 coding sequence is TGCGCCAGCAGCCGAACCCCTGGAGAGACTGAAGCTTTCTTT. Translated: CASSRTPGETEAFF.

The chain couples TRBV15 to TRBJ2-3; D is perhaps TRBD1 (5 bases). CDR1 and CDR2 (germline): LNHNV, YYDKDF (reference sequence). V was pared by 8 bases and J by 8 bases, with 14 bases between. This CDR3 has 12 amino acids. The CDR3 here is CATLGLDGTQYF. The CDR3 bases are TGTGCCACCCTGGGGCTAGACGGTACGCAGTATTTT.

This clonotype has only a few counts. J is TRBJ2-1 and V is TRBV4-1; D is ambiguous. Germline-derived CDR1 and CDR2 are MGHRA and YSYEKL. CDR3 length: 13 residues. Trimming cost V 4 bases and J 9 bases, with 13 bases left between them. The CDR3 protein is CASSPRSTGEQFF. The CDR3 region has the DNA TGCGCCAGCAGCCCGAGGTCAACGGGTGAGCAGTTCTTC.

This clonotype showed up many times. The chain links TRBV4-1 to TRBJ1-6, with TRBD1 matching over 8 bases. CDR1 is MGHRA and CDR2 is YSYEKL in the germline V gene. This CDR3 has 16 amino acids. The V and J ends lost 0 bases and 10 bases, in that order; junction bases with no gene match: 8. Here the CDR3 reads CASSQDPPGGHSPLHF. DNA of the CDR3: TGCGCCAGCAGCCAAGATCCCCCAGGGGGCCACTCACCCCTCCACTTT.